Included here is one T cell receptor (beta chain) sequence, with context. The sample originates from a study of blood T cell repertoires in COVID-19. Overall study context: Acute and convalescent COVID-19 specimens originated in the United States, Italy and Spain. In each case, the material was cDNA or gDNA derived from T cells, B-cell-depleted T cells, or PBMCs.

Original processing methods: Reference gene primer amplification gave nucleated cell count estimates. This table comes from immunoSEQ multiplex PCR, and its TCRdb copy is limited to in-frame clones, with some not included. That table furnishes V, J and clone size, whereas the DNA furnished D and trimming. The data show about 200,000 clones, with roughly 82% seen just once and 12% held by the top ten. The sequence was collected from a woman aged 35 to 49 with acute or convalescent COVID-19. Source material: peripheral blood.

This chain's CDR3 is CASSIRTFSGTSGNEQFF. The DNA of the CDR3 is TGTGCCAGTAGTATTCGGACGTTTTCGGGGACTAGCGGCAATGAGCAGTTCTTC. The chain recombines TRBV19 with TRBJ2-1, with 11 bases lining up with TRBD2. Germline CDR1 LNHDA, CDR2 SQIVND (reference sequence). V lost 3 bases, J lost 6 bases, and 13 bases stayed unmatched. The CDR3 runs to 18 residues.